Below, 23 T cell receptor beta chains from the same sample are listed, as sequenced in a study of T-cell reconstitution after alpha-beta-depleted transplantation in children. Using unique molecular identifiers, the investigators prepared the TCRbeta library. TCRdb processed the PCR reads anew with MiXCR; each CDR3 protein has one entry. Of over 150,000 distinct CDR3 sequences detected, less than 8% appear once; the ten largest clones hold 3% to 3.5%. Sequenced material: PBMCs from the stem cell graft donor, taken from the stem cell graft. These receptors originate from a human donor who donated a stem cell graft to a child with Wiskott-Aldrich syndrome.

In this sample, this clonotype turned up many times. This chain joins TRBV20-1 and TRBJ2-1, with 9 nucleotides matching TRBD2. Germline V gene sequence: CDR1 DFQATT, CDR2 SNEGSKA (reference sequence). The CDR3 has 14 amino acids. With 3 bases clipped from V and 8 bases from J, the junction kept 8 bases outside the gene matches. CDR3 sequence: CSASRAGGQDEQFF. The DNA of the CDR3 is TGCAGTGCTAGTAGAGCGGGGGGCCAGGATGAGCAGTTCTTC.

This clonotype was counted many times. The V call is TRBV20-1, the J call TRBJ2-1; D may be TRBD1 or TRBD2 (5 bases each). The CDR3 extends over 14 amino acids. The ends were cut back, 0 bases at V and 6 bases at J, with 12 bases in the middle. The germline gives CDR1 DFQATT, CDR2 SNEGSKA (reference sequence). The CDR3 coding sequence is TGCAGTGCTAGAGATTTTACGGGGACCAATGAGCAGTTCTTC. It is translated as CSARDFTGTNEQFF.

This clonotype was detected ten times or more. This chain connects TRBV20-1 to TRBJ1-5; D gene ambiguous. CDR1 is DFQATT and CDR2 is SNEGSKA in the germline V gene (reference sequence). V was cut by 2 bases and J by 6 bases, with 11 bases left in between. The CDR3 runs 13 residues. CDR3 coding DNA: TGCAGTGCTAGACCCGGGTTGTTTCAGCCCCAGCATTTT. It yields the protein CSARPGLFQPQHF.

This clonotype was seen many times. The rearrangement uses TRBV20-1 and TRBJ2-1; possible D gene TRBD2, 6 bases. Looked up from germline, CDR1 is DFQATT and CDR2 is SNEGSKA (reference sequence). This CDR3 comprises 13 residues. V lost 6 bases and J lost 3, with 12 bases in between. CDR3 protein: CSAGSRDYNEQFF. CDR3 bases: TGCAGTGCCGGGAGTAGGGACTACAATGAGCAGTTCTTC.

The chain employs TRBV4-3 and TRBJ2-5; D is possibly TRBD1 (5 bases). Trimming cost V 0 bases and J 13 bases, with 18 bases left between them. The germline gives CDR1 LGHNA, CDR2 YSLEER. The CDR3 has 14 residues. Here the CDR3 reads CASSQDQGVVKGYF. The DNA for the CDR3 is TGCGCCAGCAGCCAAGATCAGGGTGTGGTTAAAGGGTACTTC.

This clonotype was seen at least ten times. J is TRBJ1-1 and V is TRBV4-3; 7 bases align to TRBD1. This CDR3 region has 14 residues. V was clipped by 4 bases and J by 1 base; unmatched bases: 3. Germline CDR1 reads LGHNA; CDR2 reads YSLEER. The CDR3: CASSRNRGNTEAFF. The DNA of the CDR3 is TGCGCCAGCAGCCGCAACAGGGGGAACACTGAAGCTTTCTTT.

This clonotype was detected many times. The chain carries TRBV29-1 and TRBJ2-7; TRBD1 matches 9 bases. The CDR3 length is 12 residues. Germline V gene data show CDR1 as SQVTM and CDR2 as ANQGSEA. CDR3 nucleotides: TGCACCGGGGGGACAGGGACCGGGGAGCAGTACTTC. Encoded protein: CTGGTGTGEQYF.

This clonotype was observed at least ten times. The chain's CDR3 is CASSLTQQGSEQYF. CDR3 DNA sequence: TGTGCCAGCAGCTTGACACAACAGGGGTCCGAGCAGTACTTC. The chain combines TRBV7-9 with TRBJ2-7; 7 bases agree with TRBD1. The V segment lost 3 bases and the J segment 6 bases; nucleotides outside the gene matches: 8. The CDR3 runs 14 residues. Germline CDR1 and CDR2: SEHNR and FQNEAQ (reference sequence).

The chain has TRBV24-1 and TRBJ2-3, with 9 bases aligning to TRBD1. The CDR3 loop spans 17 amino acids. Germline trimming cut 4 bases from V and 1 base from J; bases unmatched to any gene: 8. The germline V gene encodes CDR1 KGHDR and CDR2 SFDVKD. CDR3 region: CATSESGTGKGTDTQYF. In DNA, the CDR3 is TGTGCCACCAGTGAGTCTGGGACAGGGAAGGGCACAGATACGCAGTATTTT.

The V call is TRBV25-1, the J call TRBJ2-7; 9 nucleotides match TRBD2. Per the germline V gene, CDR1 is MGHDK and CDR2 is SYGVNS. The ends lost 2 bases at V and 3 bases at J; junction bases unmatched: 2. The CDR3 extends over 14 amino acids. This CDR3 is CASSELAGIYEQYF. In DNA form, the CDR3 reads TGTGCCAGCAGTGAACTAGCGGGGATCTACGAGCAGTACTTC.

This chain joins TRBV20-1 and TRBJ2-7, with unresolved D. Germline V CDR1 and CDR2: DFQATT, SNEGSKA (reference sequence). V lost 0 bases and J lost 0, with 12 bases in between. CDR3 length equals 15 residues. CDR3 DNA sequence: TGCAGTGCTAGAGAATCTGGGGTCGACTCCTACGAGCAGTACTTC. This gives the protein CSARESGVDSYEQYF.

This clonotype was observed a few times. The V gene is TRBV28, the J gene TRBJ1-2; possibly TRBD1 for D (6 bases). V lost 5 bases and J lost 8, with 18 bases in between. CDR3 length: 14 residues. CDR1 is MDHEN, CDR2 SYDVKM, per germline. CDR3 region: CASSASGASGGYTF. The CDR3 DNA follows: TGTGCCAGCAGTGCCTCGGGGGCGAGTGGCGGCTACACCTTC.

This clonotype was seen ten or more times. This sequence joins TRBV12-3 or TRBV12-4 and TRBJ2-7, with D perhaps matching TRBD2 (5 bases). Trimming shortened V by 1 base and J by 3 bases, and 10 bases separated the two germline ends. CDR3 length equals 14 residues. The CDR3 sequence is CASSLGTQSYEQYF. In nucleotides, the CDR3 is TGTGCCAGCAGTTTAGGGACTCAAAGCTACGAGCAGTACTTC.

This clonotype has at least ten counts. This chain joins TRBV4-1 and TRBJ1-4; 7 bases are a match to TRBD1. CDR3 length: 15 amino acids. V lost 1 base to trimming and J lost 7 bases; unmatched junction nucleotides: 6. Germline V gene sequence: CDR1 MGHRA, CDR2 YSYEKL. The CDR3 spells CASSQGTRGVEKLFF. The CDR3 DNA sequence: TGCGCCAGCAGCCAAGGGACCAGGGGGGTTGAAAAACTGTTTTTT.

In its sample, this clonotype was seen many times. The V gene is TRBV14, the J gene TRBJ1-1, with a weak D call TRBD1 (5 bases). The germline V gene encodes CDR1 SGHDN and CDR2 FVKESK. The V end was cut by 0 bases, the J end by 8 bases, with 10 bases between. The CDR3 extends over 13 amino acids. The CDR3 DNA follows: TGTGCCAGCAGCCAAGATCTGACAGCGGAAGCTTTCTTT. It is translated as CASSQDLTAEAFF.

This clonotype was counted at least ten times. Germline and junction disagree at one end, which may indicate a read error. The rearrangement links TRBV12-3 or TRBV12-4 to TRBJ2-7; 8 nucleotides line up with TRBD2. CDR3 length equals 12 residues. The CDR3 sequence: CASTSGGGLRDF. The DNA of the CDR3 is TGTGCCAGCACCTCCGGGGGGGGGCTCAGGGACTTC.

This clonotype was observed a few times. The chain recombines TRBV5-1 with TRBJ2-5; 10 positions agree with TRBD2. The germline V gene encodes CDR1 SGHRS and CDR2 YFSETQ. CDR3 length equals 14 residues. Trimming removed 4 bases from V and 1 base from J; junction bases left unmatched: 1. CDR3 DNA sequence: TGCGCCAGCAGCCCTAGCGGGGGCCAAGAGACCCAGTACTTC. It yields the protein CASSPSGGQETQYF.

This clonotype was observed a handful of times. V is TRBV30 and J is TRBJ1-4; no firm D call. This CDR3 contains 15 residues. With 0 bases removed from V and 8 bases from J, the gap between germline ends came to 16 bases. Germline-derived CDR1 and CDR2 are GTSNPN and SVGIG (reference sequence). Here the CDR3 DNA reads TGTGCCTGGAGTGTATCCCTGAATGCTAGGGAAAAACTGTTTTTT. Protein: CAWSVSLNAREKLFF.

In its sample, this clonotype was seen a few times. This chain links TRBV5-1 with TRBJ2-5; D might be TRBD1 (6 bases). CDR3 size: 13 residues. The V end lost 1 base, the J end lost 5 bases, and 9 bases lay between the germline ends. The V gene's germline CDR1 is SGHRS and CDR2 YFSETQ. In nucleotides, the CDR3 is TGCGCCAGCAGCTTGTACAGGGCGGAGACCCAGTACTTC. This codes for CASSLYRAETQYF.

This clonotype has a count of ten or more. This chain joins TRBV10-3 and TRBJ1-4; tentative D call: TRBD1 (5 bases). Germline V gene lookup returns CDR1 ENHRY and CDR2 SYGVKD. The CDR3 runs 13 residues. The ends were cut back, 3 bases at V and 8 bases at J, with 10 bases in the middle. The CDR3 loop is CAISDRVEEKLFF. CDR3 bases: TGTGCCATCAGTGACAGGGTGGAAGAAAAACTGTTTTTT.

CDR3 loop: CASSFSWVRTDTQYF. CDR3 bases: TGTGCCAGCAGCTTTTCTTGGGTTCGGACAGATACGCAGTATTTT. This chain links TRBV7-2 with TRBJ2-3; no clear D gene. The CDR3 length is 15 residues. CDR1 and CDR2 (germline): SGHTA, FQGNSA. Trimming took off 3 bases at V and 3 bases at J, with 13 bases between the two ends.

In this sample, this clonotype turned up many times. The V gene is TRBV5-1, the J gene TRBJ1-1; D might be TRBD1 (5 bases). CDR1 SGHRS and CDR2 YFSETQ come from the germline V gene. CDR3 length: 17 amino acids. V was pared by 0 bases and J by 0 bases, with 15 bases between. CDR3 loop: CASSLDQGRFMNTEAFF. In nucleotides, the CDR3 is TGCGCCAGCAGCTTGGACCAGGGCCGATTTATGAACACTGAAGCTTTCTTT.

At least ten counts were recorded for this clonotype. V and J are TRBV6-2 or TRBV6-3 and TRBJ1-1; D is uncertain. V gave up 0 bases and J gave up 5 bases, with 7 bases separating them. The CDR3 covers 13 residues. Germline loops: CDR1 MNHEY, CDR2 SVGEGT. DNA for the CDR3: TGTGCCAGCAGTTACTCCGTGGGGACTGAAGCTTTCTTT. Translation: CASSYSVGTEAFF.